This TCR beta chain was obtained from a study of shared clonotypes between healthy human individuals. Germline-derived CDR1 and CDR2 are SQVTM and ANQGSEA. The V and J ends lost 4 bases and 5 bases respectively, with 11 bases between them. The CDR3 is 12 residues long. Investigators divided CD4+ cells into CD45RA+ naive and CD45RA-negative memory subsets. A note on this clone: Its antigen is still unknown.

General observations from the study: The study generally estimated greater richness for naive than memory subsets. The low donor count limited represented genetic and exposure-history diversity.

In the study's own analysis: In the immunoSEQ data, sequences were junction-only and lacked quality scores, so filtering differed. Repertoires were generated with immunoSEQ multiplex PCR, while TCRdb's copy carries only in-frame clones and drops some. The V and J calls and clone size come from that table; D and trimming were worked out from the DNA. The sample lists over a million clones, roughly 98% seen once, with less than 0.55% in the top ten. Material: naive CD4+ T cells sorted from blood. The sample's subset: CD45RA+ positively selected. This clonotype was sampled from a man under 40 in good health. This sequence joins TRBV29-1 and TRBJ2-5, with unresolved D. The CDR3 coding sequence is TGCAGCGTTGTGGGCATTGAGGAGACCCAGTACTTC. Protein sequence: CSVVGIEETQYF.